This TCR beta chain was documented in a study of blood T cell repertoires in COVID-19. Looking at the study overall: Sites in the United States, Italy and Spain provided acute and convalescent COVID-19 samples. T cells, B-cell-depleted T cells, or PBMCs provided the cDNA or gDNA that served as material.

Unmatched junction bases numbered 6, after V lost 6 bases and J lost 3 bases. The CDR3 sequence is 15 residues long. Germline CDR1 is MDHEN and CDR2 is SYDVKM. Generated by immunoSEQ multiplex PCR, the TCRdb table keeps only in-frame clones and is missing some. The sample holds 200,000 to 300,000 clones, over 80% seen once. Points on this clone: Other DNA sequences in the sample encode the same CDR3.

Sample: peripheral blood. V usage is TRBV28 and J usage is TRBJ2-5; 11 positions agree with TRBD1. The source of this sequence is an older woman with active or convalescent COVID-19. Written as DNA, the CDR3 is TGTGCCAGCAGCCCCTTGGGACAGGGGGAAGAGACCCAGTACTTC. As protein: CASSPLGQGEETQYF.